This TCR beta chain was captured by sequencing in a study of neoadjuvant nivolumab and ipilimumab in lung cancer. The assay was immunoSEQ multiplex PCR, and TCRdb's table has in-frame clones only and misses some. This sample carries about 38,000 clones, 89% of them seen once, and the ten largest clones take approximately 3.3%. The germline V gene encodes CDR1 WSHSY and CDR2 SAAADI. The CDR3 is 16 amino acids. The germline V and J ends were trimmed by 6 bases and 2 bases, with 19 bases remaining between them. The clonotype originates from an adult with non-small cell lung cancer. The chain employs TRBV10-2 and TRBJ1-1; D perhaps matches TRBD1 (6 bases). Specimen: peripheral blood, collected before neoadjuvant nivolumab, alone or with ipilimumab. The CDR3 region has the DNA TGCGCCAGCAGGATGGCCTCATCGGGGGGCAACACTGAAGCTTTCTTT. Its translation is CASRMASSGGNTEAFF.